The next 3 T cell receptor beta chains were all read from a single sample in a study of cytomegalovirus exposure and HLA in healthy donors. The PCR was carried out with 60 Vbeta primers and 13 Jbeta primers. The repertoire was sequenced with immunoSEQ multiplex PCR; TCRdb's copy has only in-frame clones and lacks some. This repertoire shows approximately 82,000 clones, roughly a tenth found once; its top ten account for about 24%. The sequenced material came from PBMCs. The receptor set was obtained from a man in his sixties in good health and CMV-seropositive.

This clone was recorded a few times. The chain couples TRBV18 to TRBJ1-4; D perhaps matches TRBD1 (6 bases). The CDR3 totals 14 residues. In germline, CDR1 is KGHSH, CDR2 LQKENI. V was clipped by 1 base and J by 3 bases, with 6 bases between them. CDR3: CASSPQGANEKLFF. The CDR3 region has the DNA TGTGCCAGCTCACCACAGGGGGCTAATGAAAAACTGTTTTTT.

V usage is TRBV18 and J usage is TRBJ1-5, with TRBD1 matching 7 bases. V lost 3 bases to trimming and J lost 4 bases; unmatched junction nucleotides: 6. Looked up from germline, CDR1 is KGHSH and CDR2 is LQKENI. The CDR3 loop spans 15 amino acids. In nucleotides, the CDR3 is TGTGCCAGCTCACCCGACAGGGCTTATAATCAGCCCCAGCATTTT. Encoded protein: CASSPDRAYNQPQHF.

This clone was counted only a few times. In DNA, the CDR3 is TGTGCCAGCAGCCCGCCCTTTAGAGGCGGGAGAGGCAATGAGCAGTTCTTC. This codes for CASSPPFRGGRGNEQFF. This sequence joins TRBV4-2 and TRBJ2-1, with 7 bases identical to TRBD2. Germline V lookup: CDR1 LGHNA, CDR2 YNFKEQ. The J segment lost 6 bases and the V segment lost 4 bases, leaving 15 bases of the junction unmatched. This CDR3 spans 17 amino acids.